This passage covers 21 T cell receptor beta chains from one sample sequenced in a study of shared clonotypes between healthy human individuals. Produced via immunoSEQ multiplex PCR; TCRdb's table is partial and in-frame only. The sample holds just over 2,000,000 clones, roughly 96% seen once. The sequencing sample was made of naive CD4+ T cells sorted from blood. Subset here: CD45RA+ positively selected. The receptors stem from a man younger than 35 in good health.

The count of this clone is one. The J gene is TRBJ1-5, the V gene TRBV18; possible D gene TRBD1, 5 bases. Germline assignment: CDR1 KGHSH and CDR2 LQKENI. V lost 6 bases to trimming and J lost 5 bases, with 14 bases between them. CDR3 length: 14 residues. CDR3 nucleotide sequence: TGTGCCAGCTCTCTTCAGGGTTTCGATCAGCCCCAGCATTTT. The encoded protein is CASSLQGFDQPQHF.

This clone was picked up one time. This sequence joins TRBV6-5 and TRBJ1-6; D is possibly TRBD1 (6 bases). The CDR3 contains 15 residues. In germline, CDR1 is MNHEY, CDR2 SVGAGI. Trimming left V 4 bases short and J 7 bases short, with 14 bases between. The CDR3 region is CASSFGQIENSPLHF. The CDR3 DNA reads as TGTGCCAGCAGTTTCGGACAGATCGAGAATTCACCCCTCCACTTT.

The chain joins TRBV11-2 to TRBJ1-5; perhaps TRBD1 as D (5 bases). CDR1 is SGHAT and CDR2 is FQNNGV in the germline V gene. The V end was cut by 5 bases, the J end by 7 bases, with 15 bases between. The CDR3 extends over 14 amino acids. The CDR3 coding sequence is TGTGCCAGCAGCCTGGACCTCGGGGACCAGCCCCAGCATTTT. This gives the protein CASSLDLGDQPQHF.

About this clone itself: Other DNA sequences from this sample encode an identical CDR3 as well. V and J are TRBV7-9 and TRBJ2-1, with D perhaps TRBD2 (5 bases). This CDR3 comprises 14 residues. Germline values: CDR1 SEHNR, CDR2 FQNEAQ (reference sequence). Deletions cut 3 bases from V and 0 bases from J, with 6 bases between. CDR3 nucleotide sequence: TGTGCCAGCAGCTTTGGGAGCTCCTACAATGAGCAGTTCTTC. Translating it yields CASSFGSSYNEQFF.

The chain is built from TRBV15 and TRBJ2-2, with a weak D call TRBD2 (5 bases). In germline, CDR1 is LNHNV, CDR2 YYDKDF (reference sequence). This CDR3 contains 18 residues. Trimming took off 0 bases at V and 3 bases at J, with 17 bases between the two ends. The DNA of the CDR3 is TGTGCCACCAGCAGAGATCTAGAGGGAGTGTCCTACACCGGGGAGCTGTTTTTT. This sequence encodes CATSRDLEGVSYTGELFF.

The DNA of the CDR3 is TGCAGCGTTGGTTCAAGGGCCGGGGAGCTGTTTTTT. It translates to CSVGSRAGELFF. The chain uses TRBV29-1 and TRBJ2-2, with D uncertain. The length of the CDR3 is 12 residues. Germline lookup yields CDR1 SQVTM and CDR2 ANQGSEA. V lost 4 bases, J lost 6 bases, and 9 bases lay in between.

The gene calls are TRBV5-1 and TRBJ2-1; 12 bases map to TRBD2. The CDR3 is 16 residues long. Per the germline V gene, CDR1 is SGHRS and CDR2 is YFSETQ. The junction had 7 bases not matched to a gene; V was cut back by 3 bases and J by 6 bases. The CDR3 sequence is CASSSGLAGWGNEQFF. Here the CDR3 DNA reads TGCGCCAGCAGCTCGGGACTAGCGGGTTGGGGCAATGAGCAGTTCTTC.

This rearrangement joins TRBV30 to TRBJ2-5; D uncertain. CDR3 size: 11 residues. V shed 4 bases and J shed 3 bases, with 6 bases lying between them. CDR1 is GTSNPN, CDR2 SVGIG, per germline (reference sequence). Here the CDR3 DNA reads TGTGCCTGGAAGGCAAAAGAGACCCAGTACTTC. Its translation is CAWKAKETQYF. Supplemented by reference TRBV30 and TRBJ2-5, the full variable domain reads SQTIHQWPATLVQPVGSPLSLECTVEGTSNPNLYWYRQAAGRGLQLLFYSVGIGQISSEVPQNLSASRPQDRQFILSSKKLLLSDSGFYLCAWKAKETQYFGPGTRLLVL.

The chain is built from TRBV11-2 and TRBJ1-1; TRBD1 is a possible D gene (5 bases). Germline loops: CDR1 SGHAT, CDR2 FQNNGV. Deletions cut 5 bases from V and 4 bases from J, with 14 bases between. The CDR3 spans 14 residues. DNA of the CDR3: TGTGCCAGCAGCACGGAAAGAAGGGGCACTGAAGCTTTCTTT. Residues: CASSTERRGTEAFF.

The chain combines TRBV19 with TRBJ2-5; 8 bases align to TRBD2. Germline loops: CDR1 LNHDA, CDR2 SQIVND (reference sequence). This CDR3 comprises 15 residues. J gave up 7 bases and V 5 bases, and 12 bases lay outside the gene matches. The CDR3 here is CASSPRGGSFGTQYF. Here the CDR3 DNA reads TGTGCCAGTAGTCCCCGCGGGGGGAGTTTTGGGACCCAGTACTTC.

V usage is TRBV14 and J usage is TRBJ2-7; TRBD1 matches at 9 bases. CDR3 size: 15 residues. Trimming cost V 2 bases and J 2 bases; bases outside gene matches: 4. Germline V CDR1 and CDR2: SGHDN, FVKESK. This chain's CDR3 is CASSQTGTGPYEQYF. The CDR3 coding sequence is TGTGCCAGCAGCCAAACCGGGACAGGGCCCTACGAGCAGTACTTC.

The chain has TRBV5-1 and TRBJ2-7; D may be TRBD2 (5 bases). Germline lookup yields CDR1 SGHRS and CDR2 YFSETQ. This CDR3 spans 13 amino acids. Deletions cut 4 bases from V and 0 bases from J, with 8 bases between. CDR3 DNA sequence: TGCGCCAGCAGCGGACTCCCCTCCTACGAGCAGTACTTC. Protein sequence: CASSGLPSYEQYF.

The chain uses TRBV5-6 and TRBJ1-2; D may be TRBD1 (5 bases). This CDR3 is 14 amino acids long. V lost 4 bases and J 4 bases, leaving 14 bases between the germline ends. From germline, CDR1 is SGHDT and CDR2 YYEEEE. CDR3 region: CASSPGPTTYGYTF. The DNA of the CDR3 is TGTGCCAGCAGCCCGGGACCGACGACCTATGGCTACACCTTC.

The rearrangement joins TRBV2 to TRBJ2-5; D ambiguous. The CDR3 has 12 amino acids. Trimming left V 5 bases short and J 4 bases short, with 8 bases between. Per the germline V gene, CDR1 is SNHLY and CDR2 is FYNNEI. This chain's CDR3 is CASSMSVETQYF. In DNA form, the CDR3 reads TGTGCCAGCAGTATGTCGGTAGAGACCCAGTACTTC.

V and J are TRBV30 and TRBJ2-1; D is possibly TRBD2 (5 bases). V shed 2 bases and J shed 10 bases, with 12 bases lying between them. The CDR3 contains 12 residues. CDR1 GTSNPN and CDR2 SVGIG come from the germline V gene (reference sequence). The CDR3 nucleotides read TGTGCCTGGAGTCAACCCCGGGGAGAGCAGTTCTTC. It yields the protein CAWSQPRGEQFF.

This chain joins TRBV6-5 and TRBJ2-1; TRBD1 aligns across 7 bases. With V trimmed by 6 bases and J by 4 bases, 9 bases remained unmatched. The V gene's germline CDR1 is MNHEY and CDR2 SVGAGI. The CDR3 has 15 amino acids. This CDR3 reads CASRRGQTSYNEQFF. In nucleotides, the CDR3 is TGTGCCAGCAGAAGGGGACAGACAAGTTACAATGAGCAGTTCTTC.

V and J are TRBV7-6 and TRBJ2-1; 8 bases are shared with TRBD2. The V and J ends lost 4 bases and 2 bases, in that order; junction bases with no gene match: 7. This CDR3 has 16 amino acids. Per germline, CDR1 SGHVS and CDR2 FNYEAQ. The CDR3 DNA reads as TGTGCCAGCAGCTCCCGGATACTAGCGGCCTACAATGAGCAGTTCTTC. This sequence encodes CASSSRILAAYNEQFF.

V is TRBV6-4 and J is TRBJ2-7; no clear D. CDR3 length equals 13 residues. Germline V CDR1 and CDR2: MRHNA, SNTAGT. The germline V and J ends were trimmed by 6 bases and 1 base, with 10 bases remaining between them. The CDR3 region is CASSAEGSYEQYF. The CDR3 DNA sequence: TGTGCCAGCAGCGCGGAAGGATCCTACGAGCAGTACTTC.

With respect to this clone: Other DNA variants within this sample encode the same CDR3. The V and J genes are TRBV2 and TRBJ2-5; 9 nucleotides align to TRBD1. The CDR3 contains 14 residues. The germline CDR1 and CDR2 sequences are SNHLY and FYNNEI. V dropped 6 bases and J dropped 4; count of bases not matched to a gene: 6. CDR3 nucleotide sequence: TGTGCCAGCAGCCTGGGACAGGGAGGAGAGACCCAGTACTTC. Protein sequence: CASSLGQGGETQYF.

The V call is TRBV7-2, the J call TRBJ1-6; D is possibly TRBD1 (5 bases). Trimming left V 1 base short and J 7 bases short, with 11 bases between. The CDR3 runs to 15 residues. Germline lookup yields CDR1 SGHTA and CDR2 FQGNSA. This CDR3 reads CASSLVRQTNSPLHF. The CDR3 DNA reads as TGTGCCAGCAGCTTAGTCCGACAGACGAATTCACCCCTCCACTTT.

This clone has just one count. The V and J genes are TRBV6-1 and TRBJ1-5, with a weak D call TRBD1 (6 bases). The CDR3 covers 16 residues. Looked up from germline, CDR1 is MNHNS and CDR2 is SASEGT. Trimming took off 3 bases at V and 2 bases at J, with 14 bases between the two ends. CDR3 sequence: CASSEVRGKGNQPQHF. CDR3 bases: TGTGCCAGCAGTGAGGTCAGGGGAAAAGGCAATCAGCCCCAGCATTTT.